This is a list of T cell receptor beta chains from one sample in a study of blood T cell repertoires in COVID-19. The repertoire was sequenced with immunoSEQ multiplex PCR; TCRdb's copy has only in-frame clones and lacks some. The table has around 110,000 clones, over 80% seen once. Input material: peripheral blood. The receptors shown here come from a young man with acute or convalescent COVID-19. CDR3s include the opening cysteine and the closing phenylalanine or tryptophan. D genes are given only for firm matches. Not every row has a clone size; where given, it reads once, few, many or a size class.

D gene: TRBD1
clone size: -
J gene: TRBJ1-2
V gene: TRBV10-2
CDR3 DNA: TGCGCCAGCAGTGAGTCGAGAGGGGCAGGGGGCCGCTATGGCTACACCTTC
CDR3 protein: CASSESRGAGGRYGYTF

D gene: -
clone size: -
J gene: TRBJ1-1
V gene: TRBV7-9
CDR3 DNA: TGTGCCAGCAGCTCGATGACTCCGAACACTGAAGCTTTCTTT
CDR3 protein: CASSSMTPNTEAFF

D gene: TRBD2
clone size: few
J gene: TRBJ2-1
V gene: TRBV5-1
CDR3 DNA: TGCGCCAGCAGCTTGGTCGGGGGGGCCGCGGATGAGCAGTTCTTC
CDR3 protein: CASSLVGGAADEQFF

D gene: -
clone size: -
J gene: TRBJ1-1
V gene: TRBV19
CDR3 DNA: TGTGCCAGTAGTTGGGGGGGCGGCACTGAAGCTTTCTTT
CDR3 protein: CASSWGGGTEAFF

D gene: -
clone size: -
J gene: TRBJ2-1
V gene: TRBV19
CDR3 DNA: TGTGCCAGTAGTATAGCCTCAGGCGCGTTCTTC
CDR3 protein: CASSIASGAFF

D gene: TRBD2
clone size: -
J gene: TRBJ2-1
V gene: TRBV11-2
CDR3 DNA: TGTGCCAGCAGCTCCAAACTAGCGGGGAGCTCCTACAATGAGCAGTTCTTC
CDR3 protein: CASSSKLAGSSYNEQFF

D gene: TRBD1
clone size: -
J gene: TRBJ2-7
V gene: TRBV27
CDR3 DNA: TGTGCCAGCAGTTTATCGACAGGGACCGTTACCTACGAGCAGTACTTC
CDR3 protein: CASSLSTGTVTYEQYF

D gene: TRBD1
clone size: -
J gene: TRBJ2-6
V gene: TRBV4-1
CDR3 DNA: TGCGCCAGCAGCCAAGCCCAAGACAGGGGGGTTTCTGGGGCCAACGTCCTGACTTTC
CDR3 protein: CASSQAQDRGVSGANVLTF

D gene: TRBD2
clone size: -
J gene: TRBJ2-4
V gene: TRBV7-2
CDR3 DNA: TGTGCCAGCAGCGCGGGGAGTAGGACTAGCCCCCTGAGTCGCATTCAGTACTTC
CDR3 protein: CASSAGSRTSPLSRIQYF

D gene: -
clone size: few
J gene: TRBJ2-5
V gene: TRBV2
CDR3 DNA: TGTGCCAGCAGCCGCATAGGGCTGGGGGCGGAAGAGACCCAGTACTTC
CDR3 protein: CASSRIGLGAEETQYF

D gene: -
clone size: -
J gene: TRBJ2-7
V gene: TRBV7-9
CDR3 DNA: TGTGCCAGCAGCTTAAGAGTCTACGAGCAGTACTTC
CDR3 protein: CASSLRVYEQYF

D gene: TRBD2
clone size: -
J gene: TRBJ2-5
V gene: TRBV6-5
CDR3 DNA: TGTGCCAGCAGTTACTCGACGAGCGGGGGGATGACCCAGTACTTC
CDR3 protein: CASSYSTSGGMTQYF

D gene: -
clone size: -
J gene: TRBJ1-5
V gene: TRBV6-5
CDR3 DNA: TGTGCCAGCAGCCAGGGACAAGTCAATCAGCCCCAGCATTTT
CDR3 protein: CASSQGQVNQPQHF

D gene: -
clone size: -
J gene: TRBJ1-2
V gene: TRBV9
CDR3 DNA: TGTGCCAGCAGCGTAGGGGGCGAGGATAACTATGGCTACACCTTC
CDR3 protein: CASSVGGEDNYGYTF

D gene: -
clone size: -
J gene: TRBJ2-3
V gene: TRBV9
CDR3 DNA: TGTGCCAGCAGCGTAGGGGGAGCGGAAGGCACAGATACGCAGTATTTT
CDR3 protein: CASSVGGAEGTDTQYF

D gene: TRBD1
clone size: -
J gene: TRBJ1-2
V gene: TRBV6-5
CDR3 DNA: TGTGCCAGCAGTTACCACAGGACAGGCGATGGCTACACCTTC
CDR3 protein: CASSYHRTGDGYTF

D gene: -
clone size: -
J gene: TRBJ2-3
V gene: TRBV11-2
CDR3 DNA: TGTGCCAGCAGCTTCCAGGGGCTTGGGGGCACAGATACGCAGTATTTT
CDR3 protein: CASSFQGLGGTDTQYF

D gene: -
clone size: -
J gene: TRBJ2-3
V gene: TRBV27
CDR3 DNA: TGTGCCAGCAGTTTCGGAGGTAGCACAGATACGCAGTATTTT
CDR3 protein: CASSFGGSTDTQYF

D gene: TRBD1
clone size: -
J gene: TRBJ1-1
V gene: TRBV23-1
CDR3 DNA: TGCGCCAGCAGTCAACAGGGGGCTGAAGCTTTCTTT
CDR3 protein: CASSQQGAEAFF

D gene: -
clone size: -
J gene: TRBJ2-3
V gene: TRBV27
CDR3 DNA: TGTGCCAGCAGTTTTCTCAGCGGTACCGGCACAGATACGCAGTATTTT
CDR3 protein: CASSFLSGTGTDTQYF

D gene: TRBD1
clone size: -
J gene: TRBJ1-1
V gene: TRBV11-3
CDR3 DNA: TGTGCCAGCAGCATCGTCAGGGGGAACGGGGAAGCTTTCTTT
CDR3 protein: CASSIVRGNGEAFF

D gene: TRBD1
clone size: -
J gene: TRBJ1-3
V gene: TRBV15
CDR3 DNA: TGTGCCACCAGCGCCCGCAGACAGGGCTCTGGAAACACCATATATTTT
CDR3 protein: CATSARRQGSGNTIYF

D gene: TRBD1
clone size: once
J gene: TRBJ2-1
V gene: TRBV5-1
CDR3 DNA: TGCGCCAGCAGCCGAGGGACAGGGTATGGCGAGCAGTTCTTC
CDR3 protein: CASSRGTGYGEQFF

D gene: -
clone size: -
J gene: TRBJ2-5
V gene: TRBV5-1
CDR3 DNA: TGCGCCAGCAGCTTCGCCGAGGCCTTTCAAGAGACCCAGTACTTC
CDR3 protein: CASSFAEAFQETQYF

D gene: TRBD2
clone size: -
J gene: TRBJ2-1
V gene: TRBV6-2/TRBV6-3
CDR3 DNA: TGTGCCAGCAGTTATCTCCGAAAGCGGGGCTACAATGAGCAGTTCTTC
CDR3 protein: CASSYLRKRGYNEQFF

D gene: -
clone size: -
J gene: TRBJ1-6
V gene: TRBV18
CDR3 DNA: TGTGCCAGCTCCCGAAGGGGGAGCTCCTATAATTCACCCCTCCACTTT
CDR3 protein: CASSRRGSSYNSPLHF

D gene: TRBD1
clone size: -
J gene: TRBJ1-6
V gene: TRBV11-2
CDR3 DNA: TGTGCCAGCAGCTTAGTGGCAGGGGGCGCTTATTCACCCCTCCACTTT
CDR3 protein: CASSLVAGGAYSPLHF

D gene: -
clone size: -
J gene: TRBJ2-4
V gene: TRBV5-1
CDR3 DNA: TGCGCCAGCAGCTTGGACGGGTTCGAAAACATTCAGTACTTC
CDR3 protein: CASSLDGFENIQYF

D gene: -
clone size: -
J gene: TRBJ2-2
V gene: TRBV5-1
CDR3 DNA: TGCGCCAGCAGCTTTCCAGGGTTTGGGGAGCTGTTTTTT
CDR3 protein: CASSFPGFGELFF

D gene: -
clone size: -
J gene: TRBJ2-1
V gene: TRBV2
CDR3 DNA: TGTGCCAGCAGTGAAAACGGGAGACTAGGTGTGCAGTTCTTC
CDR3 protein: CASSENGRLGVQFF

D gene: -
clone size: few
J gene: TRBJ2-6
V gene: TRBV7-2
CDR3 DNA: TGTGCCAGCAGCCGTGACACCTACTCTGGGGCCAACGTCCTGACTTTC
CDR3 protein: CASSRDTYSGANVLTF

D gene: -
clone size: -
J gene: TRBJ2-7
V gene: TRBV9
CDR3 DNA: TGTGCCAGCAGCGTAGAGCCCTACGACTCCTACGAGCAGTACTTC
CDR3 protein: CASSVEPYDSYEQYF

D gene: -
clone size: few
J gene: TRBJ2-1
V gene: TRBV2
CDR3 DNA: TGTGCCAGCAGTGATATCCGGGTCGGTAGTGAGCAGTTCTTC
CDR3 protein: CASSDIRVGSEQFF

D gene: -
clone size: -
J gene: TRBJ2-3
V gene: TRBV7-8
CDR3 DNA: TGTGCCAGCAGCTTAAGGGGCGAGCTGAGCACAGATACGCAGTATTTT
CDR3 protein: CASSLRGELSTDTQYF

D gene: TRBD1
clone size: -
J gene: TRBJ1-2
V gene: TRBV5-1
CDR3 DNA: TGCGCCAGCAGCACGGGACAGGGGGCGATGAATGGCTACACCTTC
CDR3 protein: CASSTGQGAMNGYTF

D gene: TRBD1
clone size: once
J gene: TRBJ2-3
V gene: TRBV18
CDR3 DNA: TGTGCCAGCTCACTTGGGACAGGGGCCCTCACAGATACGCAGTATTTT
CDR3 protein: CASSLGTGALTDTQYF

D gene: -
clone size: many
J gene: TRBJ2-1
V gene: TRBV6-5
CDR3 DNA: TGTGCCAGCAGTTACTCGATTCGCGGGGCCTACAATGAGCAGTTCTTC
CDR3 protein: CASSYSIRGAYNEQFF

D gene: -
clone size: -
J gene: TRBJ1-4
V gene: TRBV7-8
CDR3 DNA: TGTGCCAGCAGCTCGACACCGGCTAATGAAAAACTGTTTTTT
CDR3 protein: CASSSTPANEKLFF

D gene: -
clone size: -
J gene: TRBJ1-1
V gene: TRBV19
CDR3 DNA: TGTGCCAGTACCCTGGGCAGTTCGAACACTGAAGCTTTCTTT
CDR3 protein: CASTLGSSNTEAFF

D gene: TRBD1
clone size: -
J gene: TRBJ2-1
V gene: TRBV11-1
CDR3 DNA: TGTGCCAGCAGCCCCAGGGGGAACTACAATGAGCAGTTCTTC
CDR3 protein: CASSPRGNYNEQFF

D gene: TRBD1
clone size: once
J gene: TRBJ2-1
V gene: TRBV19
CDR3 DNA: TGTGCCAGTAGGGTAGGGACAGGGTGGAGTGAGCAGTTCTTC
CDR3 protein: CASRVGTGWSEQFF

D gene: TRBD1
clone size: -
J gene: TRBJ1-2
V gene: TRBV5-6
CDR3 DNA: TGTGCCAGCAGCTTGGGAGGACAGGGTTATGGCTACACCTTC
CDR3 protein: CASSLGGQGYGYTF

D gene: -
clone size: -
J gene: TRBJ2-1
V gene: TRBV4-1
CDR3 DNA: TGCGCCAGCAGCCACGTCGGGACTTACAATGAGCAGTTCTTC
CDR3 protein: CASSHVGTYNEQFF

D gene: TRBD2
clone size: -
J gene: TRBJ2-1
V gene: TRBV11-3
CDR3 DNA: TGTGCCAGCAGCTCCGGACCTAGCGGGGTTTACAATGAGCAGTTCTTC
CDR3 protein: CASSSGPSGVYNEQFF

D gene: TRBD1
clone size: -
J gene: TRBJ1-2
V gene: TRBV19
CDR3 DNA: TGTGCCAGTAGTATGGGACAGTCTAACTATGGCTACACCTTC
CDR3 protein: CASSMGQSNYGYTF